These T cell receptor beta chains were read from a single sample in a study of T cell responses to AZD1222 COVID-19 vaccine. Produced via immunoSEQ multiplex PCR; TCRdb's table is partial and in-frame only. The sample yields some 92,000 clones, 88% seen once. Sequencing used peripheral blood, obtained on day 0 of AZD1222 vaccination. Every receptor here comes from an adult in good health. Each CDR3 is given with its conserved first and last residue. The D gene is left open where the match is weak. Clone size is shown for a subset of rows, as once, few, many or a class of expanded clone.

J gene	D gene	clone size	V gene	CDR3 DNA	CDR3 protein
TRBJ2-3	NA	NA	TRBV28	TGTGCCAGCAGAACCGCCTGGACAGCCACAGATACGCAGTATTTT	CASRTAWTATDTQYF
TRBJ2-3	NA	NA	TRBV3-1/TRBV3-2	TGTGCCAGCAGCCAAAGGGGTGGGAGTACGCAGTATTTT	CASSQRGGSTQYF
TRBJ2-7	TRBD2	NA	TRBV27	TGTGCCAGCAGCCTTGGACTAGCCCACGAGCAGTACTTC	CASSLGLAHEQYF
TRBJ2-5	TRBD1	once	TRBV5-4	TGTGCCAGCAGCACTGGGACAGGGGAAGAGACCCAGTACTTC	CASSTGTGEETQYF
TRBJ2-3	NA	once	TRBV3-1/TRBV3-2	TGTGCCAGCAGCGGTTTTAGCGGAAGCACAGATACGCAGTATTTT	CASSGFSGSTDTQYF
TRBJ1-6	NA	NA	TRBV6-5	TGTGCCAGCAGTTTTAATTCACCCCTCCACTTT	CASSFNSPLHF
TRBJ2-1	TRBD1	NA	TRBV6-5	TGTGCCAGCAGACTCACAGGGGGCCACAATGAGCAGTTCTTC	CASRLTGGHNEQFF
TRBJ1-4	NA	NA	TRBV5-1	TGCGCCAGCAGCTTGGAAATAGGGCCGTTAGAAAAACTGTTTTTT	CASSLEIGPLEKLFF
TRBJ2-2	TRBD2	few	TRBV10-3	TGTGCCATCAGTGAGTCGCGAGCGGGAGAGGACACCGGGGAGCTGTTTTTT	CAISESRAGEDTGELFF
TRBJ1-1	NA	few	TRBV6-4	TGTGCCAGCAGTGACTCACCTACAGGGCGCCCTCCCCGGGACACTGAAGCTTTCTTT	CASSDSPTGRPPRDTEAFF
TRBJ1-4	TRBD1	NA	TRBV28	TGTGCCAGCACCCTAGGCCGGGCAGGGGGAAATGAAAAACTGTTTTTT	CASTLGRAGGNEKLFF
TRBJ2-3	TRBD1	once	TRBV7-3	TGTGCCAGCAGCTTAGGGGACAGTGGCACAGATACGCAGTATTTT	CASSLGDSGTDTQYF
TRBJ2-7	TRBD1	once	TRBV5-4	TGTGCCAGCAGCTCGGACAGGGGGCGAGGATTCTACGAGCAGTACTTC	CASSSDRGRGFYEQYF
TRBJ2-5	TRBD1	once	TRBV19	TGTGCCAGTAGTACCCTACAGGGACAGGGGGGATCAGAGACCCAGTACTTC	CASSTLQGQGGSETQYF
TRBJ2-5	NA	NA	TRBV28	TGTGCCAGCAGTATCCTAGAGACCCAGTACTTC	CASSILETQYF
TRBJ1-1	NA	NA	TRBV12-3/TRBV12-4	TGTGCCAGCAGTTTTAAGACTGAAGCTTTCTTT	CASSFKTEAFF
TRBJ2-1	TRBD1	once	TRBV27	TGTGCCAGCAGTTACGGGACAGCATACAATGAGCAGTTCTTC	CASSYGTAYNEQFF
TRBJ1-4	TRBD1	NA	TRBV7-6	TGTGCCAGCAGCTTAGCGCAGACAGGGGGGACATTGAAACTGTTTTTT	CASSLAQTGGTLKLFF
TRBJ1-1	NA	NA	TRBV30	TGTGCCTGGAGTGTACAAGAGGGGGGGAACACTGAAGCTTTCTTT	CAWSVQEGGNTEAFF
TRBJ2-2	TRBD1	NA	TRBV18	TGTGCCAGCTCACCAATTGGACAGGGTGGCGCCGGGGAGCTGTTTTTT	CASSPIGQGGAGELFF
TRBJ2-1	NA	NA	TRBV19	TGTGCCAGTCAGGAGGGGGGCCCGGAGGGTTACAATGAGCAGTTCTTC	CASQEGGPEGYNEQFF
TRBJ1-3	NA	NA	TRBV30	TGTGCCTGGAGTGTAGGTTACTCGGCTTTCTCTGGAAACACCATATATTTT	CAWSVGYSAFSGNTIYF
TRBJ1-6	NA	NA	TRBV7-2	TGTGCCAGCAGCTCGTTCCTGAATTCACCCCTCCACTTT	CASSSFLNSPLHF
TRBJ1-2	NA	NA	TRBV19	TGTGCCACACAGGCCCCTAACTATGGCTACACCTTC	CATQAPNYGYTF
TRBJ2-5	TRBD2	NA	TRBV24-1	TGTGCCACCAGTGTCGCTAGCGGGAGAAATGTGGAGACCCAGTACTTC	CATSVASGRNVETQYF
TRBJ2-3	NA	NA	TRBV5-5	TGTGCCAGCAGCTTGGGTTACGGGGGCGCAGAGACAGATACGCAGTATTTT	CASSLGYGGAETDTQYF
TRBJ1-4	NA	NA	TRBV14	TGTGCCAGCAGCGCGGTCGGGAGGGAACTGTTTTTT	CASSAVGRELFF
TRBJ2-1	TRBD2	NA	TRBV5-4	TGTGCCAGCAGCAAGGAAGCCGGGACTAGCGGCAATGAGCAGTTCTTC	CASSKEAGTSGNEQFF
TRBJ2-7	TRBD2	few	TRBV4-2	TGTGCCAGCAGCGATCGACTAGCGGGAGAGTCCTACGAGCAGTACTTC	CASSDRLAGESYEQYF
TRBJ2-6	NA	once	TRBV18	TGTGCCAGCTCGCAAGAGTGGGCTGGGGCCAACGTCCTGACTTTC	CASSQEWAGANVLTF
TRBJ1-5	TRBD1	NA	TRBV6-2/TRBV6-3	TGTGCCAGCAGTCCCGACAGGGGCCCCAATCAGCCCCAGCATTTT	CASSPDRGPNQPQHF
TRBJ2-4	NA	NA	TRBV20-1	TGCAGTGCTGGGACCAAAAACATTCAGTACTTC	CSAGTKNIQYF
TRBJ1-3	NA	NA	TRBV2	TGTGCCAGCAGTGAACAGAGCTCTGGAAACACCATATATTTT	CASSEQSSGNTIYF
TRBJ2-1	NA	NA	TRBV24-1	TGTGCCACCAGTGACCAGGACTCACCTACTAATAGGAATGAGCAGTTCTTC	CATSDQDSPTNRNEQFF
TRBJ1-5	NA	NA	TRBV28	TGTGCCAGCAGTCCCACACTAGGGGGAGATAGCAATCAGCCCCAGCATTTT	CASSPTLGGDSNQPQHF
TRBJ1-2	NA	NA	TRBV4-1	TGCGCCAGCAGCCAAGAGCAGGGCAGGGCCTATGGCTACACCTTC	CASSQEQGRAYGYTF
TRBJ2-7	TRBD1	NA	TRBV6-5	TGTGCCAGCAGCGACGGGACAGGGTATCCCGAGCAGTACTTC	CASSDGTGYPEQYF
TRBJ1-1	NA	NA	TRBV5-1	TGCGCCAGCAGCTTTTTTACGCCTGCGGGAGCCAACACTGAAGCTTTCTTT	CASSFFTPAGANTEAFF
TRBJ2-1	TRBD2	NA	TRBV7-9	TGTGCCAGCAGCATAACACTAGCGGGTGAGCAGTTCTTC	CASSITLAGEQFF
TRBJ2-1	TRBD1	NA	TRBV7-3	TGTGCCAGCAGCCCGGGACAGGGATTCGATGAGCAGTTCTTC	CASSPGQGFDEQFF
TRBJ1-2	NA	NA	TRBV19	TGTGCCAGTAGTCCCCCGGAGGATCGAATGGTATATTTCGCCGCAGGCTACACCTTC	CASSPPEDRMVYFAAGYTF
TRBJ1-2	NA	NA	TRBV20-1	TGCAGTGCTAGTGAGGGGAACTATGGCTACACCTTC	CSASEGNYGYTF
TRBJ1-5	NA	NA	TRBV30	TGTGCCTGGACACAGGGAAATGGTAATCAGCCCCAGCATTTT	CAWTQGNGNQPQHF
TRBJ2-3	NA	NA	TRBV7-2	TGTGCCACTAGGAGGGGGGCGCGGGATACGCAGTATTTT	CATRRGARDTQYF
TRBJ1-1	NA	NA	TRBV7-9	TGTGCCAGCAGCCTTGACTATCTTGAAGCTTTCTTT	CASSLDYLEAFF
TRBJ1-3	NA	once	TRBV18	TGTGCCAGCTCCCCGGCCTTTTCTGGAAACACCATATATTTT	CASSPAFSGNTIYF
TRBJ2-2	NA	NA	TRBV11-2	TGTGCCAGCAGCTTGCCCCTGGGGCTAGCCGCCGGGGAGCTGTTTTTT	CASSLPLGLAAGELFF
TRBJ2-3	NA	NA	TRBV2	TGTGCCAGCAGGACACAGGGAGGCACAGATACGCAGTATTTT	CASRTQGGTDTQYF
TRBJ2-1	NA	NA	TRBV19	TGTGCCAGTAGTATAAGCGGGTCCTCCTACAATGAGCAGTTCTTC	CASSISGSSYNEQFF